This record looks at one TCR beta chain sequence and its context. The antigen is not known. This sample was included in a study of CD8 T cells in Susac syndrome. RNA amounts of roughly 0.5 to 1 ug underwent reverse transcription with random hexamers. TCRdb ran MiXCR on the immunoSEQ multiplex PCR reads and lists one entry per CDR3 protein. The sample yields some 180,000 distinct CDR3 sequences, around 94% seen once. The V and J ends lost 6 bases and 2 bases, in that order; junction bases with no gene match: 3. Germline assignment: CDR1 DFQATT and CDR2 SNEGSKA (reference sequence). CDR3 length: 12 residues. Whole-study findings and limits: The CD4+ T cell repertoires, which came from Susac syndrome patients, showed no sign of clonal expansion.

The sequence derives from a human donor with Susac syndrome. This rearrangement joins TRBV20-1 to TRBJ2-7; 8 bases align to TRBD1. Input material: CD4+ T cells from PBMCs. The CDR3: CSAGQGPYEQYF. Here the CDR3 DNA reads TGCAGTGCCGGACAGGGCCCCTACGAGCAGTACTTC.